The clone carrying this TCR beta chain was seen once. Trimming left V 6 bases short and J 2 bases short, with 17 bases between. The CDR3 spans 16 residues. Germline-derived CDR1 and CDR2 are MNHEY and SVGAGI. This sample is part of a study of blood T cell repertoires in COVID-19. Study context: Sample material is recorded as cDNA or gDNA derived from T cells, B-cell-depleted T cells, or PBMCs.

Original methodology: Reference gene primer amplification gave estimated nucleated cell counts. Clones were read by immunoSEQ multiplex PCR, and TCRdb kept only the in-frame ones, dropping some. D and trimming were read from the DNA, whereas the V and J calls and clone size are those reported in that table. The sample records about 120,000 clones, 90% being singletons. The genes are TRBV6-5 and TRBJ1-3, with D possibly being TRBD1 (6 bases). The sequenced sample consisted of peripheral blood. The clonotype originates from a human donor with active COVID-19. The donor label of this sample is uncertain. The DNA for the CDR3 is TGTGCCAGCAGATACGCAACACAGGGTACTGGAAACACCATATATTTT. Its protein product is CASRYATQGTGNTIYF.